This TCR beta chain was profiled in a study of T cell responses to AZD1222 COVID-19 vaccine. Clones were sequenced by immunoSEQ multiplex PCR, and TCRdb holds only the in-frame ones, with some missing. Of about 88,000 clones listed, around nine tenths are singletons. Study-wide findings and caveats: Repertoire samples came only from after the peak T cell response. Rises in breadth and depth of Spike-specific TCRs came after two AZD1222 doses.

Turning to this clone: No antigen is known for it.

This sequence was found in an adult in good health. This material consisted of peripheral blood, taken on day 0 of MenACWY control vaccination.

In DNA form, the CDR3 reads TGTGCCAGCAGTTACTCAGTACGGGTCCTGAAGGCTTTCTTT. This gives the protein CASSYSVRVLKAFF. The rearrangement uses TRBV6-5 and TRBJ1-1, with D uncertain. The CDR3 has 14 amino acids. Trimming removed 0 bases from V and 11 bases from J, with 16 bases in between. Germline lookup yields CDR1 MNHEY and CDR2 SVGAGI.